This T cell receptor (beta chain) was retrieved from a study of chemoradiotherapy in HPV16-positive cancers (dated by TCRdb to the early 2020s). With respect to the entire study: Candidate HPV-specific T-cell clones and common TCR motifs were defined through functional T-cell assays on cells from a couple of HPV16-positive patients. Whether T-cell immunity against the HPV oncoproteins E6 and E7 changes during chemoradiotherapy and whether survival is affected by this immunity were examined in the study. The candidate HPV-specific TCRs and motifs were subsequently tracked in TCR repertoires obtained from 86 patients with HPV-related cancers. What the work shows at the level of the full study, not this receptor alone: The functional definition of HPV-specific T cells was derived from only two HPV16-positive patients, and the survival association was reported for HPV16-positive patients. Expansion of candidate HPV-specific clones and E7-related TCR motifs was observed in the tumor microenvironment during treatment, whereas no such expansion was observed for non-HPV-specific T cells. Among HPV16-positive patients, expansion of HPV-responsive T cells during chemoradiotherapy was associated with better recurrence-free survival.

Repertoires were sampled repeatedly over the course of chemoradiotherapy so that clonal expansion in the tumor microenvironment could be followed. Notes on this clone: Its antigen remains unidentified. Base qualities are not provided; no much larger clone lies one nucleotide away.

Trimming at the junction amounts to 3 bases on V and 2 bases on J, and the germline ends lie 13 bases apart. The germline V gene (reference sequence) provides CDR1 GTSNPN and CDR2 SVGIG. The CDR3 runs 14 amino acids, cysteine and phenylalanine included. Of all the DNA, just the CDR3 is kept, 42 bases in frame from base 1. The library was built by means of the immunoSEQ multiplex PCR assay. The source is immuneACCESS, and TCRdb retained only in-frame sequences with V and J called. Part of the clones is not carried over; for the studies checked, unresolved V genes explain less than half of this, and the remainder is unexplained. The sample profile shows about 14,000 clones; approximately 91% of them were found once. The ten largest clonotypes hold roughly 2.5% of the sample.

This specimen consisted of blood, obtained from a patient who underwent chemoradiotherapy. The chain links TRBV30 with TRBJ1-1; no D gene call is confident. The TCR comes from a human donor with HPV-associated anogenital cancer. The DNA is TGTGCCTGGAGCCCGGGAGCCTCCAACACTGAAGCTTTCTTT. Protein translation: CAWSPGASNTEAFF.